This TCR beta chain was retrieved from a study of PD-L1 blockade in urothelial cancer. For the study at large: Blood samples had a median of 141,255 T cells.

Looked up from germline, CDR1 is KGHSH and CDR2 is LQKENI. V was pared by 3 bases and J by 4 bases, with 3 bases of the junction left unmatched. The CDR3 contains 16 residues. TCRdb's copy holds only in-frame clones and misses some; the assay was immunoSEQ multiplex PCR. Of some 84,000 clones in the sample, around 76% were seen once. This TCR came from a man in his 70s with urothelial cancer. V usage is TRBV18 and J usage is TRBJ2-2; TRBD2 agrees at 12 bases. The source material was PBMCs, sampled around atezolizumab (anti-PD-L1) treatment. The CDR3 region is CASSPGTSGSTGELFF. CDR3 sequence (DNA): TGTGCCAGCTCACCTGGGACTAGCGGGTCCACCGGGGAGCTGTTTTTT.